One sample yielded the 2 T cell receptor beta chains listed below, sequenced in a study of shared clonotypes between healthy human individuals. Clones were sequenced by immunoSEQ multiplex PCR, and TCRdb holds only the in-frame ones, with some missing. The table lists some 1.5 million clones, roughly 96% of them singletons. Sequenced input: naive CD4+ T cells sorted from blood. The subset is: CD45RA+ positively selected. These receptor sequences come from a man aged 25 to 45 in good health.

V and J are TRBV11-1 and TRBJ2-1, with 7 bases matching TRBD2. The germline V gene encodes CDR1 SGHAT and CDR2 FQDESV (reference sequence). V shed 5 bases and J 16 bases; nucleotides not matched to a gene: 23. The CDR3 runs to 16 residues. CDR3 sequence (DNA): TGTGCCAGCAGCCCCCTGGGAGGGGCTCCCATTACCGGCCAATTCTTC. Protein: CASSPLGGAPITGQFF.

J is TRBJ2-1 and V is TRBV28; 9 bases are a match to TRBD2. CDR3 length equals 15 residues. The trim removed 5 bases at V and 2 bases at J, leaving 4 bases unmatched. The V gene's germline CDR1 is MDHEN and CDR2 SYDVKM. The CDR3 coding sequence is TGTGCCAGCAGTCCTAGCGGGAAACCCTACAATGAGCAGTTCTTC. It yields the protein CASSPSGKPYNEQFF. The complete variable domain, with remaining parts taken from reference TRBV28 and TRBJ2-1, reads DVKVTQSSRYLVKRTGEKVFLECVQDMDHENMFWYRQDPGLGLRLIYFSYDVKMKEKGDIPEGYSVSREKKERFSLILESASTNQTSMYLCASSPSGKPYNEQFFGPGTRLTVL.